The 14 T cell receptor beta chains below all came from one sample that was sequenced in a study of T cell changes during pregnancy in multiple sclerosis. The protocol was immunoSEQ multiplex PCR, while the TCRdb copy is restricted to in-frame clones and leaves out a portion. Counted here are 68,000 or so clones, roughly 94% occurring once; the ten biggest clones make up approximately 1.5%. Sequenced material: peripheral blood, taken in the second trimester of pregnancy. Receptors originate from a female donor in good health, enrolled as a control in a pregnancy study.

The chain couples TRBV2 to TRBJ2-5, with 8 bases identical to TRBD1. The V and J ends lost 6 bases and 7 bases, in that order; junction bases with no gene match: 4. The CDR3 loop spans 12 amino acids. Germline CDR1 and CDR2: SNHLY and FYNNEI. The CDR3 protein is CASRPTGGTQYF. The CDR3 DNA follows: TGTGCCAGCAGACCTACAGGGGGGACCCAGTACTTC.

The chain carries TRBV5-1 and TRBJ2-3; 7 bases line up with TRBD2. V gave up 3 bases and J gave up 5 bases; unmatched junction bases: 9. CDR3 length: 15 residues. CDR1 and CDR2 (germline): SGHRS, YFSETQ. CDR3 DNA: TGCGCCAGCAGCTGGTCTGCGGGAGTAAAAGATACGCAGTATTTT. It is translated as CASSWSAGVKDTQYF.

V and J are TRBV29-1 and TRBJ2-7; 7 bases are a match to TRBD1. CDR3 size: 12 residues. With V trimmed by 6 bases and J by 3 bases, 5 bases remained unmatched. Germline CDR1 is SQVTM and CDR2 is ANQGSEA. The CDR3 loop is CSVADRDYEQYF. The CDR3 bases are TGCAGCGTAGCCGACAGGGACTACGAGCAGTACTTC.

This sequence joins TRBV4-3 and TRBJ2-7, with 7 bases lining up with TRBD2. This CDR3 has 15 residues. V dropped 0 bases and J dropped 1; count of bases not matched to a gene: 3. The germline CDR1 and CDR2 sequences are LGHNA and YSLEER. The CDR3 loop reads CASSQESSGSYEQYF. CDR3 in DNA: TGCGCCAGCAGCCAAGAGTCTAGCGGTTCCTACGAGCAGTACTTC.

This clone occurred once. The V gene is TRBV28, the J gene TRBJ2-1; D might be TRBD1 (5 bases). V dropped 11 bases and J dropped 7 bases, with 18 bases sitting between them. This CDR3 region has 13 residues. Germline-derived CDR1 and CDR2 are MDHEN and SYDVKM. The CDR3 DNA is TGTGCCTCCGAGAGCACCCAGGGAAATGAGCAGTTCTTC. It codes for CASESTQGNEQFF.

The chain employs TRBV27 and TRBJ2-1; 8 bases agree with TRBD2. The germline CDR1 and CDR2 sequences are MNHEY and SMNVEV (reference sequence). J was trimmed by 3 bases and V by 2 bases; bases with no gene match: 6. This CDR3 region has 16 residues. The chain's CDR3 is CASSLRGGLVYNEQFF. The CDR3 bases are TGTGCCAGCAGTTTAAGAGGGGGACTAGTCTACAATGAGCAGTTCTTC.

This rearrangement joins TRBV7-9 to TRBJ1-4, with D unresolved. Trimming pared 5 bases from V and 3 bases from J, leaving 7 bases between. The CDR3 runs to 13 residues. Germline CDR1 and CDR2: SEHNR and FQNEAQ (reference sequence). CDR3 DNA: TGTGCCAGCAGCCAAACACCTAATGAAAAACTGTTTTTT. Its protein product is CASSQTPNEKLFF.

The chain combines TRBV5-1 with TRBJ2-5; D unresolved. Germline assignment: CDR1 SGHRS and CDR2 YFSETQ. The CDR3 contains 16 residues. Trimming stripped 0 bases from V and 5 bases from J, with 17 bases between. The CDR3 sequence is CASSLDSSTLIETQYF. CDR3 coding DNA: TGCGCCAGCAGCTTGGACTCTAGTACACTTATCGAGACCCAGTACTTC.

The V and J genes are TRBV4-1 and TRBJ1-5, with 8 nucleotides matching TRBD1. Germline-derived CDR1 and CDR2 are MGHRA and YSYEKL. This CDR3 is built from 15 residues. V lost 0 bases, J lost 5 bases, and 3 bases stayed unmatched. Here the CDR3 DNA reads TGCGCCAGCAGCCAAGATGACAGGGGTTATCAGCCCCAGCATTTT. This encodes CASSQDDRGYQPQHF.

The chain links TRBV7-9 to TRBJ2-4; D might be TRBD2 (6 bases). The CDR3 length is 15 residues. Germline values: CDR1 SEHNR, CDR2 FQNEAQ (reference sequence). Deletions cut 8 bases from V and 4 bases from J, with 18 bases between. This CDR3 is CASSPPGLGKNIQYF. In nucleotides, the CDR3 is TGTGCCAGCTCCCCACCGGGACTCGGTAAAAACATTCAGTACTTC.

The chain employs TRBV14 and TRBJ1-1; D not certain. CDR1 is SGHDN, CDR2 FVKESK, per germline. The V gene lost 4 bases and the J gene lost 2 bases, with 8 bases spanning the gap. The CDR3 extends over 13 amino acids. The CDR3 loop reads CASSLTVNTEAFF. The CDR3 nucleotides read TGTGCCAGCAGCCTTACAGTAAACACTGAAGCTTTCTTT.

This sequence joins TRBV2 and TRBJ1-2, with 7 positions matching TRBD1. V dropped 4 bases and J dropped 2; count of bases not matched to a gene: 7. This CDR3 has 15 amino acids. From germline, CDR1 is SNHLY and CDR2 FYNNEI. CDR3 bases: TGTGCCAGCAGTGTTACGGGACAGCCAAACTATGGCTACACCTTC. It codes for CASSVTGQPNYGYTF.

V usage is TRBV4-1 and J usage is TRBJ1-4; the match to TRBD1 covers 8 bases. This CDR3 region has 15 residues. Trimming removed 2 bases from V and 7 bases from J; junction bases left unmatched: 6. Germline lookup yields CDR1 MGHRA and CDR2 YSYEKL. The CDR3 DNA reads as TGCGCCAGCAGCCAATCGGGCACAGGGGGTGAAAAACTGTTTTTT. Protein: CASSQSGTGGEKLFF.

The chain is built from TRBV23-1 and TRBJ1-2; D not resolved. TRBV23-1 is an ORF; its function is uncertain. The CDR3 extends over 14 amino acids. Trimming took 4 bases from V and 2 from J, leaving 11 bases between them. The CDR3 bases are TGCGCCAGCAGTCTGGAGGATACGAACTATGGCTACACCTTC. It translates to CASSLEDTNYGYTF.